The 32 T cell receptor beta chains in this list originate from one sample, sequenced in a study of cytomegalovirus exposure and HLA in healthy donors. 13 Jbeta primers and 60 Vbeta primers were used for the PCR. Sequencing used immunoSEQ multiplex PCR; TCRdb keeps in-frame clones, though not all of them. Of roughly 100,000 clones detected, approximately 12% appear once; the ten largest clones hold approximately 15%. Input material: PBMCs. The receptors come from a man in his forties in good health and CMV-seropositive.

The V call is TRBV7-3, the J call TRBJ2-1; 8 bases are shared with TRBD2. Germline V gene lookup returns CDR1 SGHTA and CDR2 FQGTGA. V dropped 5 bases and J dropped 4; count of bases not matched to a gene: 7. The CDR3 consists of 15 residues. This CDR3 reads CASSRSGTRYNEQFF. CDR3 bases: TGTGCCAGCAGCCGATCCGGGACTAGGTACAATGAGCAGTTCTTC.

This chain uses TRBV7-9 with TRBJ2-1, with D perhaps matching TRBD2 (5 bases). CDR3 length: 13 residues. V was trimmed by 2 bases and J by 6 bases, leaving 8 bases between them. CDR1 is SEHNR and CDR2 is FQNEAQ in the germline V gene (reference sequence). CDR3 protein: CASSLLGSNEQFF. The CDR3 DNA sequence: TGTGCCAGCAGCTTATTGGGGAGCAATGAGCAGTTCTTC.

The CDR3 sequence is CASSRLASTDTQYF. In nucleotides, the CDR3 is TGTGCCAGCAGTCGACTAGCGAGCACAGATACGCAGTATTTT. V is TRBV6-6 and J is TRBJ2-3; TRBD2 agrees at 8 bases. The CDR3 runs 14 residues. Germline CDR1 is MNHNY and CDR2 is SVGAGI (reference sequence). V was pared by 5 bases and J by 0 bases, with 1 base of the junction left unmatched.

CDR3 bases: TGTGCCGTTAAGACAAACTATGGCTACACCTTC. Protein product: CAVKTNYGYTF. This chain links TRBV10-3 with TRBJ1-2; D is uncertain. Trimming removed 11 bases from V and 2 bases from J, with 9 bases in between. The CDR3 is 11 amino acids. Germline CDR1 is ENHRY and CDR2 is SYGVKD.

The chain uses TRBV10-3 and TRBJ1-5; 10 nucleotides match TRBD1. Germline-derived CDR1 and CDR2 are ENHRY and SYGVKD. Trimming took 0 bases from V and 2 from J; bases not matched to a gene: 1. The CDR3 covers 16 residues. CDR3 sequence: CAISESTGGGNQPQHF. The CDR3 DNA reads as TGTGCCATCAGTGAGTCGACAGGGGGCGGCAATCAGCCCCAGCATTTT.

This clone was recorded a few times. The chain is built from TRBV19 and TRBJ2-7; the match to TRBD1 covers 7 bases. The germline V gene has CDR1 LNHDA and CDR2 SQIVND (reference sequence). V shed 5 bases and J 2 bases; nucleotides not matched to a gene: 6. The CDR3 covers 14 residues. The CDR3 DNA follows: TGTGCCAGTAGTGTCGACAGGGAAGCCTACGAGCAGTACTTC. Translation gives CASSVDREAYEQYF.

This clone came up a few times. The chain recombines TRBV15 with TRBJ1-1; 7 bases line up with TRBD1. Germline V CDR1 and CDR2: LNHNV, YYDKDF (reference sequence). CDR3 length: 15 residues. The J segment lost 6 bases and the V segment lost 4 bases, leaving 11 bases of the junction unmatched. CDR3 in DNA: TGTGCCACCAGCACAGGGGGGACGGGGAAGTCTGAAGCTTTCTTT. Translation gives CATSTGGTGKSEAFF. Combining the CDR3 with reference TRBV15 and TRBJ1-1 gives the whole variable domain DAMVIQNPRYQVTQFGKPVTLSCSQTLNHNVMYWYQQKSSQAPKLLFHYYDKDFNNEADTPDNFQSRRPNTSFCFLDIRSPGLGDTAMYLCATSTGGTGKSEAFFGQGTRLTVV.

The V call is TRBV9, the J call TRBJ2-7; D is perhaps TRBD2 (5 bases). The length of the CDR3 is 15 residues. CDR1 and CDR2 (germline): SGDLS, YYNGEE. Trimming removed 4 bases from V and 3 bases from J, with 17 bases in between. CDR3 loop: CASSPFRESFYEQYF. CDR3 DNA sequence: TGTGCCAGCAGCCCCTTTCGGGAATCCTTCTACGAGCAGTACTTC. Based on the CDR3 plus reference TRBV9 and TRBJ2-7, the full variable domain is DSGVTQTPKHLITATGQRVTLRCSPRSGDLSVYWYQQSLDQGLQFLIQYYNGEERAKGNILERFSAQQFPDLHSELNLSSLELGDSALYFCASSPFRESFYEQYFGPGTRLTVT.

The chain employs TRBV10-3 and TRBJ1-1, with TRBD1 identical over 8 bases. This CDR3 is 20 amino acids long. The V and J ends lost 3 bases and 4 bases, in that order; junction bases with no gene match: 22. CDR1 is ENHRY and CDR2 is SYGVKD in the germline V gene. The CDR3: CAISEHRAGGVRQRSTEAFF. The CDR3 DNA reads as TGTGCCATCAGTGAACACAGGGCAGGGGGCGTCAGGCAGCGGAGCACTGAAGCTTTCTTT.

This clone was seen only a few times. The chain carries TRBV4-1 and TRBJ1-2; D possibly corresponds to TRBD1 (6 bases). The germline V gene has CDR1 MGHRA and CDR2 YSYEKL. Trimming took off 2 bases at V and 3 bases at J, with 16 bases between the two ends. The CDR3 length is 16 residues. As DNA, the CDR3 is TGCGCCAGCAGCCAATTAAATGGGGGCGCAGACTATGGCTACACCTTC. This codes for CASSQLNGGADYGYTF.

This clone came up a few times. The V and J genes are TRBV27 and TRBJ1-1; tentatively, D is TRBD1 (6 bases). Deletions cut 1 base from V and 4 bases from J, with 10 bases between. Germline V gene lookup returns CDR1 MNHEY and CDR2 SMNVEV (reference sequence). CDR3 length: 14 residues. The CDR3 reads CASSLLRGGTEAFF. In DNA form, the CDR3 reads TGTGCCAGCAGTTTATTGAGAGGGGGCACTGAAGCTTTCTTT.

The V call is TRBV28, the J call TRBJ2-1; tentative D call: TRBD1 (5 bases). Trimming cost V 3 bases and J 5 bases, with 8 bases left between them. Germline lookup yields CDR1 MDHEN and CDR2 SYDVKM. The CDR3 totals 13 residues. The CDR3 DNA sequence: TGTGCCAGCAGTTTTTCAGGGAACAATGAGCAGTTCTTC. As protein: CASSFSGNNEQFF.

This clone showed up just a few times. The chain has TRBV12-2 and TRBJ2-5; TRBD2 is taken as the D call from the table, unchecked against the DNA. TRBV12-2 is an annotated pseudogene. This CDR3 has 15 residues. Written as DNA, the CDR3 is TGTGCAAGTCGGCCTGGACTAGCGGGAGAGGAGACCCAGTACTTC. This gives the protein CASRPGLAGEETQYF.

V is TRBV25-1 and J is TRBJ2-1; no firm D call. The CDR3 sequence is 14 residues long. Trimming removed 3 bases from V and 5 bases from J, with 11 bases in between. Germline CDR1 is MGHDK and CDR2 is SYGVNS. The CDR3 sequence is CASSDPGGNNEQFF. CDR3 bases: TGTGCCAGCAGTGACCCCGGCGGCAACAATGAGCAGTTCTTC.

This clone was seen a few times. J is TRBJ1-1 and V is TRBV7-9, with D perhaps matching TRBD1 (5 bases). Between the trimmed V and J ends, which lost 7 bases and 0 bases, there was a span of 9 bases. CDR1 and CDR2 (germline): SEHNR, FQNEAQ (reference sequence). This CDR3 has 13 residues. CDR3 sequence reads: CASTRQMNTEAFF. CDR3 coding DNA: TGTGCCAGCACCCGACAGATGAACACTGAAGCTTTCTTT.

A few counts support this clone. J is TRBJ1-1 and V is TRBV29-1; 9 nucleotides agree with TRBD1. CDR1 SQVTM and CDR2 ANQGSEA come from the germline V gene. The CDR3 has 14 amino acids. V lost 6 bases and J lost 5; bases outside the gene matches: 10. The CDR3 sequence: CSVPFGQGLTEAFF. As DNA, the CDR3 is TGCAGCGTCCCCTTCGGACAGGGGCTGACTGAAGCTTTCTTT.

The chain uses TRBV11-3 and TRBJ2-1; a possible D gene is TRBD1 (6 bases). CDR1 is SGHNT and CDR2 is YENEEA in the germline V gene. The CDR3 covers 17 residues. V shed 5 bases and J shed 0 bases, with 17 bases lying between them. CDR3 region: CASSPTGSPSSYNEQFF. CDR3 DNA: TGTGCCAGCAGCCCTACAGGGAGTCCCAGCTCCTACAATGAGCAGTTCTTC.

CDR3: CASSSPPAGPQYEQYF. The CDR3 DNA sequence: TGCGCCAGCAGCTCGCCCCCCGCGGGACCACAGTACGAGCAGTACTTC. The chain carries TRBV5-1 and TRBJ2-7; a weak D match, TRBD2 (6 bases). The CDR3 is 16 residues long. Trimming stripped 3 bases from V and 4 bases from J, with 20 bases between. Per germline, CDR1 SGHRS and CDR2 YFSETQ.

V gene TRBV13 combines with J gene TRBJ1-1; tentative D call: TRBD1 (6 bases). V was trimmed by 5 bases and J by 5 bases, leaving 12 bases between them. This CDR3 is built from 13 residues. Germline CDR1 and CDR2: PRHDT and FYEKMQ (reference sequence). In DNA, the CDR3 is TGTGCCAGCAGCACTCAGGGGTATACTGAAGCTTTCTTT. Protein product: CASSTQGYTEAFF. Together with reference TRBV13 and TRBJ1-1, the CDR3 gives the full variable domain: AAGVIQSPRHLIKEKRETATLKCYPIPRHDTVYWYQQGPGQDPQFLISFYEKMQSDKGSIPDRFSAQQFSDYHSELNMSSLELGDSALYFCASSTQGYTEAFFGQGTRLTVV.

CDR3 bases: TGTGCCAGCAGCTCCTTCCTGAGGTACGAGCAGTACTTC. It specifies CASSSFLRYEQYF. The rearrangement uses TRBV7-9 and TRBJ2-7; D remains ambiguous. This CDR3 is 13 amino acids long. In germline, CDR1 is SEHNR, CDR2 FQNEAQ (reference sequence). The V gene lost 4 bases and the J gene lost 4 bases, with 11 bases spanning the gap. Using reference TRBV7-9 and TRBJ2-7 for the parts outside the CDR3, the full variable domain is DTGVSQNPRHKITKRGQNVTFRCDPISEHNRLYWYRQTLGQGPEFLTYFQNEAQLEKSRLLSDRFSAERPKGSFSTLEIQRTEQGDSAMYLCASSSFLRYEQYFGPGTRLTVT.

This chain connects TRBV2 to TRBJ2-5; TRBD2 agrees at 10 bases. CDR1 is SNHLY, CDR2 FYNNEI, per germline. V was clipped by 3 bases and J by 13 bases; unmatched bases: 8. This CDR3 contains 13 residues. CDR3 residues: CASSDGPSGSWYF. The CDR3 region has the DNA TGTGCCAGCAGTGATGGGCCTAGCGGGAGTTGGTACTTC.

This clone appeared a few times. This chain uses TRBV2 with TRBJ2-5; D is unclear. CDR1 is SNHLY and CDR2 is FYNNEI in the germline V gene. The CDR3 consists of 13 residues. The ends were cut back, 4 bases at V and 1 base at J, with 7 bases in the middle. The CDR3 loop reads CASSVQIQETQYF. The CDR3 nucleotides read TGTGCCAGCAGTGTACAAATCCAAGAGACCCAGTACTTC.

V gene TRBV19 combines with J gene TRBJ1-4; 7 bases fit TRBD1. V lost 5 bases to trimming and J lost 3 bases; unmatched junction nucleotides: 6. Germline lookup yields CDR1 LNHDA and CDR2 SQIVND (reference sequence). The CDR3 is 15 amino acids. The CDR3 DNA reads TGTGCCAGTAGTGCCCGACAGGGACCTAATGAAAAACTGTTTTTT. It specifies CASSARQGPNEKLFF.

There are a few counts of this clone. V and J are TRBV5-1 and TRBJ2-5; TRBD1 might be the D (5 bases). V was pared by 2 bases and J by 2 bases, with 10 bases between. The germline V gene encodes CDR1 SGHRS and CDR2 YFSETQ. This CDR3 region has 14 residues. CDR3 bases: TGCGCCAGCAGCTTCTGGGGCCGTCAAGAGACCCAGTACTTC. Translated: CASSFWGRQETQYF.

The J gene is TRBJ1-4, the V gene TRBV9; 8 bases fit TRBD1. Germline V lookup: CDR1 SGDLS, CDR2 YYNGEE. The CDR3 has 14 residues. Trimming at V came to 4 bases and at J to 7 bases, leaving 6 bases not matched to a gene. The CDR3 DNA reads TGTGCCAGCAGCCTCGACAGGGGTGGTGAAAAACTGTTTTTT. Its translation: CASSLDRGGEKLFF.

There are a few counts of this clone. The CDR3 loop is CASSQGGQYGYTF. The DNA for the CDR3 is TGCGCCAGCAGCCAAGGAGGGCAGTATGGCTACACCTTC. The chain carries TRBV4-1 and TRBJ1-2; D is undetermined. CDR3 size: 13 residues. V was pared by 1 base and J by 5 bases, with 8 bases between. Germline CDR1 reads MGHRA; CDR2 reads YSYEKL.

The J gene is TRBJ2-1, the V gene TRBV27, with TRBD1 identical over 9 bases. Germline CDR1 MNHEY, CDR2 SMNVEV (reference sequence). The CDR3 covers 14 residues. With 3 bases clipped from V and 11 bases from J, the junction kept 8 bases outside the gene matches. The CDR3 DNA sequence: TGTGCCAGCAGTTTGGCCGGGACAGGGAGGAAGCAGTTCTTC. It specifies CASSLAGTGRKQFF.

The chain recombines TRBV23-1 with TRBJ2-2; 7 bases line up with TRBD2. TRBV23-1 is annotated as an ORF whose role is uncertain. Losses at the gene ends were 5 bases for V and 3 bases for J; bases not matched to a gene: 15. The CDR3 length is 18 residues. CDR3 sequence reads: CASSAPTSRISHTGELFF. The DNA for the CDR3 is TGCGCCAGCAGTGCCCCGACTAGCAGAATTTCTCACACCGGGGAGCTGTTTTTT.

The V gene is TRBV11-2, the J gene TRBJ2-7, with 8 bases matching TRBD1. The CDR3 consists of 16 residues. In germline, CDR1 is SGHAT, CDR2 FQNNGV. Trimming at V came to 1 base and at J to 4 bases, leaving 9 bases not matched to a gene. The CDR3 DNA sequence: TGTGCCAGCAGCTTAGGGAAAGGACAGGGAGGTTACGAGCAGTACTTC. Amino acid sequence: CASSLGKGQGGYEQYF.

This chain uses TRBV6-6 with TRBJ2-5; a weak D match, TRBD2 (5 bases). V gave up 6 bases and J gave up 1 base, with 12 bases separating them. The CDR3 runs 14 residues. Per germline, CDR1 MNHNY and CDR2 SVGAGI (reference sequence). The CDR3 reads CASSPWTVQETQYF. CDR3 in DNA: TGTGCCAGCAGCCCCTGGACTGTCCAAGAGACCCAGTACTTC.

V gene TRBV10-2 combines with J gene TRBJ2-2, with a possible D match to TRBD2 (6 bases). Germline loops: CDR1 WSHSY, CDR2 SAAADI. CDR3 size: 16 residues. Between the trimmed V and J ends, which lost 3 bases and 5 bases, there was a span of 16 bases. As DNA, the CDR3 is TGCGCCAGCAGTGAATATAGGAGGGCCAGAACCGGGGAGCTGTTTTTT. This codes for CASSEYRRARTGELFF.

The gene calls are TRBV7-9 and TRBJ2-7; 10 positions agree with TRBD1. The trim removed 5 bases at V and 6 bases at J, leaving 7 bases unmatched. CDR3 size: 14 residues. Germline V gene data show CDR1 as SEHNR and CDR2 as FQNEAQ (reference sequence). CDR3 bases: TGTGCCAGCAGCACGGGACAGGGGCCGGGCGAGCAGTACTTC. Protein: CASSTGQGPGEQYF.